The clone carrying this TCR beta chain was seen only a few times. V was shortened by 1 base and J by 1 base, with 9 bases between the two germline ends. CDR3 length: 15 residues. Germline CDR1 and CDR2: SGHTA and FQGNSA. Next came a second PCR, run for roughly 6 to 11 cycles, which used a sample-barcoded 5' primer along with a J-beta primer mix. MiXCR, applied by TCRdb to the 5' RACE reads, yields one record per CDR3 protein. The top ten hold 8% to 10% of the sample, which has 600,000 to 850,000 distinct CDR3 sequences, roughly 25% seen once. These data belong to a study of blood T cells in healthy people across ages. These same data were also listed under a study on T cells of mothers and their children.

Input material: blood. The rearrangement links TRBV7-2 to TRBJ2-3, with a possible D match to TRBD2 (5 bases). The TCR comes from a boy aged 10-17 years in good health. The CDR3, as DNA: TGTGCCAGCAGCTTAGGAGATAGCGGCACAGATACGCAGTATTTT. It codes for CASSLGDSGTDTQYF.